The 8 T cell receptor beta chains presented below share a single source sample, sequenced in a study of cytomegalovirus exposure and HLA in healthy donors. Vbeta (60) and Jbeta (13) primers were used in the PCR. The method was immunoSEQ multiplex PCR; TCRdb's version includes in-frame clones alone and lacks a portion of them. The sample has 170,000 or so clones, over 75% seen once. Input material: PBMCs. Every receptor here comes from a woman aged 25-40 years in good health and CMV-seronegative.

Comments on this clone: Germline and junction disagree at one end, which may indicate a read error. The chain recombines TRBV15 with TRBJ1-2; 8 positions match TRBD1. Looked up from germline, CDR1 is LNHNV and CDR2 is YYDKDF (reference sequence). The CDR3 consists of 18 residues. The DNA of the CDR3 is TGTGCCACCAGCAGAGACTTGGGGACAGGCTTAACTAACTATGGCTACCCCTTC. It codes for CATSRDLGTGLTNYGYPF.

V usage is TRBV19 and J usage is TRBJ2-7, with 11 bases lining up with TRBD2. This CDR3 is 15 amino acids long. J lost 5 bases, V lost 4 bases, and 7 bases had no gene match. Germline assignment: CDR1 LNHDA and CDR2 SQIVND (reference sequence). The CDR3, as DNA: TGTGCCAGTAGTAAGGTAGCGGGAGGGCGCGACGAGCAGTACTTC. The encoded protein is CASSKVAGGRDEQYF.

The chain recombines TRBV2 with TRBJ2-7; D unresolved. This CDR3 has 11 amino acids. Germline-derived CDR1 and CDR2 are SNHLY and FYNNEI. Deletions cut 5 bases from V and 1 base from J, with 3 bases between. The CDR3 bases are TGTGCCAGCAGTCCTTCCTACGAGCAGTACTTC. This codes for CASSPSYEQYF.

The chain links TRBV27 to TRBJ1-2; a weak D match, TRBD1 (5 bases). V was trimmed by 0 bases and J by 3 bases, leaving 11 bases between them. This CDR3 is 15 amino acids long. The germline V gene has CDR1 MNHEY and CDR2 SMNVEV (reference sequence). CDR3 DNA sequence: TGTGCCAGCAGTTTATCTGGGGGGATGGACTATGGCTACACCTTC. It encodes CASSLSGGMDYGYTF.

The chain recombines TRBV4-3 with TRBJ2-7; 15 bases match TRBD2. The junction had 12 bases not matched to a gene; V was cut back by 4 bases and J by 5 bases. Germline V CDR1 and CDR2: LGHNA, YSLEER. This CDR3 spans 18 amino acids. Written as DNA, the CDR3 is TGCGCCAGCAGCCTATACGGACTAGCGGGAGGGCCAAAGGACGAGCAGTACTTC. Encoded protein: CASSLYGLAGGPKDEQYF.

The V and J genes are TRBV9 and TRBJ2-5; a possible D gene is TRBD1 (6 bases). Germline V gene lookup returns CDR1 SGDLS and CDR2 YYNGEE. This CDR3 is 15 amino acids long. V lost 3 bases and J 1 base, leaving 13 bases between the germline ends. CDR3 coding DNA: TGTGCCAGCAGCGCCTCCGGACAGTCCCAAGAGACCCAGTACTTC. Protein sequence: CASSASGQSQETQYF. Full variable domain (missing parts from reference TRBV9 and TRBJ2-5): DSGVTQTPKHLITATGQRVTLRCSPRSGDLSVYWYQQSLDQGLQFLIQYYNGEERAKGNILERFSAQQFPDLHSELNLSSLELGDSALYFCASSASGQSQETQYFGPGTRLLVL.

This sequence joins TRBV6-1 and TRBJ1-5; D not certain. Per germline, CDR1 MNHNS and CDR2 SASEGT. Deletions cut 2 bases from V and 5 bases from J, with 16 bases between. The CDR3 is 16 amino acids. CDR3 loop: CASSEPRRDFDQPQHF. CDR3 sequence (DNA): TGTGCCAGCAGTGAACCGAGGCGGGATTTCGATCAGCCCCAGCATTTT.

With regard to this clone: Germline is not matched at one junction end, which may reflect a read error. Other DNA sequences within the sample encode an identical CDR3. The chain has TRBV10-3 and TRBJ1-1; a possible D gene is TRBD1 (5 bases). Per germline, CDR1 ENHRY and CDR2 SYGVKD. The CDR3 extends over 13 amino acids. CDR3: CAISVGGNTEAFF. The CDR3 region has the DNA TGTGCTATCAGTGTCGGGGGTAACACTGAAGCTTTCTTT.